This T cell receptor (beta chain) was recovered during a study of brain T cells in children with intractable seizures. Using immunoSEQ multiplex PCR, the repertoire was profiled, and TCRdb retains in-frame clones only, with some absent. The sample holds some 20,000 clones, around 94% seen once. Worth noting for this clone: Antigen specificity is unknown.

Study-wide results and caveats: Viral specificity was inferred only from CDR3 similarity; HCMV serostatus was unknown.

From germline, CDR1 is SQVTM and CDR2 ANQGSEA. With 7 bases removed from V and 3 bases from J, the gap between germline ends came to 16 bases. CDR3 length: 13 amino acids. Only cases whose brain tissue showed the highest T cell transcript signatures were sequenced. The source material was peripheral blood, sampled at surgery. The chain combines TRBV29-1 with TRBJ2-7; D is unclear. The clonotype was recovered from a boy between 10 and 17 years old with focal cortical dysplasia and intractable seizures. The CDR3 loop is CSAWTDAVYEQYF. In nucleotides, the CDR3 is TGCAGCGCCTGGACGGATGCTGTCTACGAGCAGTACTTC.